This T cell receptor beta chain was recovered during a study of shared clonotypes between healthy human individuals. Adult donors, all healthy and HIV-negative, had no recent acute infections or vaccinations. Every unsorted PBMC PCR replicate was loaded with 250 to 300 ng DNA, tens of thousands of T cell genomes. Ten immunoSEQ deep assay plates held the unsorted PBMC DNA. In the original workflow: For the immunoSEQ data, sequences were junction-only without quality scores, so filtering differed. Produced via immunoSEQ multiplex PCR; TCRdb's table is partial and in-frame only. V, J and clone size are those of that table, while D and trimming were read from the DNA. The repertoire includes roughly 450,000 clones, 79% of them detected once, and around 13% sits in the top ten. The germline gives CDR1 LGHNT, CDR2 FRNRAP. The CDR3 spans 17 residues. V lost 2 bases and J 4 bases, leaving 18 bases between the germline ends.

The sample was PBMCs. The clonotype originates from a woman aged 40 to 50 in good health. Some clones in this sample may be carry-over from other donors' samples. The chain recombines TRBV12-5 with TRBJ2-1; D is possibly TRBD2 (5 bases). The CDR3 spells CASGLPSPGYPYNEQFF. The CDR3 DNA follows: TGTGCTAGTGGTTTGCCCTCCCCGGGGTACCCTTACAATGAGCAGTTCTTC.